The 31 T cell receptor beta chains listed next were all sequenced from one sample in a study of blood T cell repertoires in COVID-19. This table comes from immunoSEQ multiplex PCR, and its TCRdb copy is limited to in-frame clones, with some not included. Among 25,000 to 30,000 clones listed, roughly 86% were seen once. The sequencing sample was made of peripheral blood. The receptors derive from a human donor in a cohort sampled during active COVID-19. The donor label of this sample is uncertain.

CDR3 amino acids: CASSTGTGESSYNSPLHF. CDR3 coding DNA: TGTGCCAGTAGTACCGGGACAGGGGAGAGCTCCTATAATTCACCCCTCCACTTT. This chain links TRBV19 with TRBJ1-6, with 10 nucleotides matching TRBD1. V trimming: 4 bases; J trimming: 0 bases; junction bases outside the gene matches: 6. The CDR3 length is 18 residues. CDR1 and CDR2 from the germline V gene are LNHDA and SQIVND (reference sequence).

The rearrangement joins TRBV7-3 to TRBJ2-1; 8 bases are shared with TRBD1. CDR3 size: 17 residues. V was pared by 5 bases and J by 1 base, with 10 bases of the junction left unmatched. The germline gives CDR1 SGHTA, CDR2 FQGTGA. The CDR3 sequence: CASSPLPTGVSYNEQFF. The CDR3 region has the DNA TGTGCCAGCAGCCCGCTTCCGACAGGGGTTTCCTACAATGAGCAGTTCTTC.

The chain joins TRBV4-2 to TRBJ2-7; possible D gene TRBD2, 5 bases. Per germline, CDR1 LGHNA and CDR2 YNFKEQ. V was trimmed by 1 base and J by 2 bases, leaving 9 bases between them. The CDR3 length is 14 residues. The DNA of the CDR3 is TGTGCCAGCAGCCAAGGGACTCGACCCTACGAGCAGTACTTC. Translating it yields CASSQGTRPYEQYF.

This rearrangement joins TRBV4-2 to TRBJ2-6, with a possible D match to TRBD2 (5 bases). Germline CDR1 and CDR2: LGHNA and YNFKEQ. CDR3 size: 18 residues. Trimming took off 5 bases at V and 0 bases at J, with 17 bases between the two ends. This CDR3 reads CASSFHSDFLSGANVLTF. The CDR3 DNA reads TGTGCCAGCAGCTTCCACTCGGACTTTCTCTCTGGGGCCAACGTCCTGACTTTC.

The rearrangement links TRBV2 to TRBJ1-5, with 8 positions matching TRBD1. Trimming at V came to 6 bases and at J to 6 bases, leaving 7 bases not matched to a gene. Germline V gene lookup returns CDR1 SNHLY and CDR2 FYNNEI. The CDR3 consists of 14 residues. CDR3 protein: CASRRTGTFQPQHF. In DNA, the CDR3 is TGTGCCAGCAGGCGGACAGGGACTTTTCAGCCCCAGCATTTT.

The chain has TRBV18 and TRBJ2-3; D is undetermined. Trimming shortened V by 6 bases and J by 3 bases, and 4 bases separated the two germline ends. The germline CDR1 and CDR2 sequences are KGHSH and LQKENI. The CDR3 is 11 residues long. CDR3 in DNA: TGTGCCAGCTCGAGGACAGATACGCAGTATTTT. Protein: CASSRTDTQYF.

The V call is TRBV28, the J call TRBJ1-4; D might be TRBD1 (5 bases). CDR1 is MDHEN and CDR2 is SYDVKM in the germline V gene. The V and J ends lost 8 bases and 4 bases respectively, with 11 bases between them. The CDR3 sequence is 13 residues long. The CDR3 DNA follows: TGTGCCAGCCGGAGGGACGGTAATGAAAAACTGTTTTTT. It yields the protein CASRRDGNEKLFF.

The rearrangement joins TRBV5-1 to TRBJ1-1; a weak D match, TRBD1 (6 bases). The CDR3 extends over 14 amino acids. CDR1 SGHRS and CDR2 YFSETQ come from the germline V gene. The V and J ends lost 2 bases and 6 bases respectively, with 14 bases between them. CDR3 nucleotide sequence: TGCGCCAGCAGCTTACGGGGGGCGCCGGCTGAAGCTTTCTTT. Protein product: CASSLRGAPAEAFF.

This rearrangement joins TRBV27 to TRBJ2-2; D ambiguous. This CDR3 is built from 16 residues. V was cut by 4 bases and J by 3 bases, with 15 bases left in between. Germline CDR1 reads MNHEY; CDR2 reads SMNVEV (reference sequence). The CDR3 is CASSSKYRAYTGELFF. CDR3 DNA: TGTGCCAGCAGTTCCAAATACAGAGCTTACACCGGGGAGCTGTTTTTT.

The V gene is TRBV3-1 (or the pseudogene TRBV3-2), the J gene TRBJ2-7, with no clear D. Germline V gene lookup returns CDR1 LGHDT and CDR2 YNNKEL (reference sequence). The germline V and J ends were trimmed by 4 bases and 9 bases, with 16 bases remaining between them. CDR3 length equals 13 residues. The CDR3 coding sequence is TGTGCCAGCAGCCCCCGGAGTGGCGCAGCGCAGTACTTC. Translation: CASSPRSGAAQYF.

This chain links TRBV11-2 with TRBJ2-7, with D unclear. V was cut by 1 base and J by 5 bases, with 12 bases left in between. Germline-derived CDR1 and CDR2 are SGHAT and FQNNGV. CDR3 length: 14 residues. CDR3 sequence reads: CASSLVRGRNEQYF. As DNA, the CDR3 is TGTGCCAGCAGCTTAGTCCGAGGTAGAAACGAGCAGTACTTC.

The chain links TRBV7-6 to TRBJ2-1; 8 nucleotides match TRBD2. Germline V gives CDR1 SGHVS, CDR2 FNYEAQ. V was clipped by 1 base and J by 0 bases; unmatched bases: 5. The CDR3 loop spans 17 amino acids. The CDR3 loop reads CASSLESAGGSYNEQFF. The CDR3 nucleotides read TGTGCCAGCAGCTTAGAGTCCGCGGGAGGCTCCTACAATGAGCAGTTCTTC.

This clone has more than one count but fewer than ten. The chain couples TRBV2 to TRBJ2-7, with D possibly matching TRBD1 (6 bases). V was cut by 5 bases and J by 6 bases, with 17 bases left in between. Germline lookup yields CDR1 SNHLY and CDR2 FYNNEI. This CDR3 spans 14 amino acids. CDR3 in DNA: TGTGCCAGCAGTTCCTTCGGGACACCGCCCGAGCAGTACTTC. Translating gives CASSSFGTPPEQYF.

This clone has a handful of counts. The chain uses TRBV9 and TRBJ2-7; possibly TRBD1 for D (6 bases). V dropped 4 bases and J dropped 3 bases, with 20 bases sitting between them. Germline V gene sequence: CDR1 SGDLS, CDR2 YYNGEE. There are 16 residues in the CDR3. CDR3 sequence: CASSPRGRGNLYEQYF. The CDR3 region has the DNA TGTGCCAGCAGCCCACGGGGTAGGGGGAACCTCTACGAGCAGTACTTC.

The chain combines TRBV7-9 with TRBJ1-1; D uncertain. V was clipped by 5 bases and J by 0 bases, with 7 bases between them. The CDR3 consists of 13 residues. Germline V CDR1 and CDR2: SEHNR, FQNEAQ (reference sequence). CDR3 nucleotides: TGTGCCAGCAGCCAAACTATGAACACTGAAGCTTTCTTT. This sequence encodes CASSQTMNTEAFF.

This chain links TRBV5-4 with TRBJ1-1; D uncertain. The CDR3 has 15 amino acids. Trimming took 5 bases from V and 2 from J, leaving 16 bases between them. CDR1 and CDR2 (germline): SGHNT, YYREEE (reference sequence). Here the CDR3 reads CASRREPGRNTEAFF. CDR3 DNA sequence: TGTGCCAGCAGGAGGGAGCCGGGCCGAAACACTGAAGCTTTCTTT.

This chain joins TRBV29-1 and TRBJ2-7; D not resolved. This CDR3 comprises 13 residues. Germline assignment: CDR1 SQVTM and CDR2 ANQGSEA. Trimming left V 2 bases short and J 5 bases short, with 13 bases between. The DNA of the CDR3 is TGCAGCGTTGAAACACCGGCCCAGGACGAGCAGTACTTC. This encodes CSVETPAQDEQYF.

The chain recombines TRBV10-3 with TRBJ2-2, with TRBD2 matching 7 bases. The CDR3 loop spans 16 amino acids. With V trimmed by 3 bases and J by 0 bases, 4 bases remained unmatched. Germline V gene data show CDR1 as ENHRY and CDR2 as SYGVKD. CDR3 DNA sequence: TGTGCCATCAGTGACGCGAGCGGGGCGAACACCGGGGAGCTGTTTTTT. It yields the protein CAISDASGANTGELFF.

The chain employs TRBV13 and TRBJ1-5, with D hard to call. The CDR3 totals 15 residues. V lost 3 bases and J 4 bases, leaving 13 bases between the germline ends. The V gene's germline CDR1 is PRHDT and CDR2 FYEKMQ (reference sequence). The chain's CDR3 is CASSLRRFGNQPQHF. DNA of the CDR3: TGTGCCAGCAGCTTGAGGCGGTTTGGGAATCAGCCCCAGCATTTT.

This rearrangement joins TRBV11-2 to TRBJ2-1, with D possibly being TRBD1 (6 bases). Germline-derived CDR1 and CDR2 are SGHAT and FQNNGV. The CDR3 contains 13 residues. The ends were cut back, 5 bases at V and 8 bases at J, with 13 bases in the middle. CDR3 residues: CASSQTYRDEQFF. The CDR3, as DNA: TGTGCCAGCAGCCAAACCTACAGGGATGAGCAGTTCTTC.

This chain joins TRBV11-3 and TRBJ2-1; 7 bases fit TRBD2. Germline CDR1 and CDR2: SGHNT and YENEEA. This CDR3 region has 16 residues. Trimming cost V 1 base and J 10 bases; bases outside gene matches: 13. In DNA, the CDR3 is TGTGCCAGCAGCTTAGGGGGTGACGGGGGGAGAAGAGAGCAGTTCTTC. Amino acid sequence: CASSLGGDGGRREQFF.

The chain is built from TRBV15 and TRBJ2-3; 8 nucleotides agree with TRBD2. Germline CDR1 and CDR2: LNHNV and YYDKDF (reference sequence). The trim removed 5 bases at V and 1 base at J, leaving 2 bases unmatched. The CDR3 extends over 14 amino acids. CDR3 amino acids: CATSPTSGTDTQYF. CDR3 DNA: TGTGCCACCAGCCCGACTAGCGGCACAGATACGCAGTATTTT. Full variable domain (rest looked up from reference TRBV15 and TRBJ2-3): DAMVIQNPRYQVTQFGKPVTLSCSQTLNHNVMYWYQQKSSQAPKLLFHYYDKDFNNEADTPDNFQSRRPNTSFCFLDIRSPGLGDTAMYLCATSPTSGTDTQYFGPGTRLTVL.

The gene calls are TRBV27 and TRBJ2-1; tentatively, D is TRBD2 (5 bases). The germline CDR1 and CDR2 sequences are MNHEY and SMNVEV (reference sequence). V gave up 8 bases and J gave up 0 bases, with 14 bases separating them. The CDR3 covers 15 residues. DNA for the CDR3: TGTGCCAGCCGGACTTCAAGGACCTCCTACAATGAGCAGTTCTTC. It translates to CASRTSRTSYNEQFF.

The gene calls are TRBV12-2 and TRBJ2-6; TRBD1 was called by the table and not checked on the DNA. TRBV12-2 is reported as a pseudogene. The CDR3 is 18 residues long. CDR3 loop: CASRYRTGPRSGANVLTF. CDR3 nucleotides: TGTGCAAGTCGCTATAGGACAGGACCCCGCTCTGGGGCCAACGTCCTGACTTTC.

The chain carries TRBV5-1 and TRBJ2-1; 7 positions match TRBD2. The V gene's germline CDR1 is SGHRS and CDR2 YFSETQ. CDR3 length equals 15 residues. V trimming: 4 bases; J trimming: 2 bases; junction bases outside the gene matches: 6. As DNA, the CDR3 is TGCGCCAGCAGCCCTGGGACTACCACCTACAATGAGCAGTTCTTC. It translates to CASSPGTTTYNEQFF. The variable domain in full, completed from reference TRBV5-1 and TRBJ2-1, reads KAGVTQTPRYLIKTRGQQVTLSCSPISGHRSVSWYQQTPGQGLQFLFEYFSETQRNKGNFPGRFSGRQFSNSRSEMNVSTLELGDSALYLCASSPGTTTYNEQFFGPGTRLTVL.

The chain combines TRBV12-3 or TRBV12-4 with TRBJ1-5, with a possible D match to TRBD1 (5 bases). Trimming took 8 bases from V and 3 from J, leaving 11 bases between them. The CDR3 spans 13 residues. The CDR3 DNA follows: TGTGCCAGCCTGGGGGAGGCCAATCAGCCCCAGCATTTT. Its protein is CASLGEANQPQHF.

The chain recombines TRBV30 with TRBJ2-2; D call uncertain. The CDR3 is 15 residues long. Germline V gene lookup returns CDR1 GTSNPN and CDR2 SVGIG (reference sequence). Trimming took off 4 bases at V and 5 bases at J, with 17 bases between the two ends. CDR3 coding DNA: TGTGCCTGGAAGGCAAAAGGAGCGCGGACCGGGGAGCTGTTTTTT. Amino acid sequence: CAWKAKGARTGELFF.

The chain couples TRBV5-4 to TRBJ2-5; TRBD1 aligns across 12 bases. The J segment lost 4 bases and the V segment lost 1 base, leaving 8 bases of the junction unmatched. The CDR3 extends over 17 amino acids. Germline V gives CDR1 SGHNT, CDR2 YYREEE (reference sequence). The CDR3 sequence is CASSLWDRGQRGETQYF. The CDR3 coding sequence is TGTGCCAGCAGCTTGTGGGACAGGGGGCAAAGGGGAGAGACCCAGTACTTC.

V is TRBV28 and J is TRBJ2-7, with TRBD1 matching over 7 bases. The junction had 10 bases not matched to a gene; V was cut back by 5 bases and J by 3 bases. CDR1 MDHEN and CDR2 SYDVKM come from the germline V gene. There are 15 residues in the CDR3. The CDR3 bases are TGTGCCAGCAGTCGACAGGGTCATTCAGGCTACGAGCAGTACTTC. This translates into CASSRQGHSGYEQYF.

The chain has TRBV11-2 and TRBJ2-6; 8 bases agree with TRBD1. This CDR3 has 18 residues. V trimming: 5 bases; J trimming: 1 base; junction bases outside the gene matches: 10. Germline V lookup: CDR1 SGHAT, CDR2 FQNNGV. In nucleotides, the CDR3 is TGTGCCAGCAGCGAAAGGGACAGGTCGATATCTGGGGCCAACGTCCTGACTTTC. Translation gives CASSERDRSISGANVLTF.

CDR3 in DNA: TGTGCCTGGTCTAGGGGACTAGCGGGAGACATTCAGTACTTC. Protein: CAWSRGLAGDIQYF. V usage is TRBV30 and J usage is TRBJ2-4, with TRBD2 matching over 14 bases. CDR1 is GTSNPN, CDR2 SVGIG, per germline (reference sequence). The CDR3 has 14 residues. Trimming cost V 5 bases and J 8 bases; bases outside gene matches: 5.